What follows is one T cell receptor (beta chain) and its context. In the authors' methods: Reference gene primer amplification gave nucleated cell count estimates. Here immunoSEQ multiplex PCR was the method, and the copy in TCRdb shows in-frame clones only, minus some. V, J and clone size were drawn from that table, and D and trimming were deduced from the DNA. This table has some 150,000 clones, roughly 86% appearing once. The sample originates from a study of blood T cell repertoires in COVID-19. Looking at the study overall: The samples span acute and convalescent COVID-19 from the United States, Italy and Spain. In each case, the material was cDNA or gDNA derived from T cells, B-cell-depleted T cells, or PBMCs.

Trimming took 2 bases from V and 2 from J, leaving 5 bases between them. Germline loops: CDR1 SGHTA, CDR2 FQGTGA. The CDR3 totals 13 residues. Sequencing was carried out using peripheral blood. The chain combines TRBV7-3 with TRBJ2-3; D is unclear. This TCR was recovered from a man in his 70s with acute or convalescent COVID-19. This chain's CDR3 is CASSLSFTDTQYF. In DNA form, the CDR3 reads TGTGCCAGCAGCTTATCTTTCACAGATACGCAGTATTTT.